Listed here are 4 T cell receptor beta chains from one sample, sequenced in a study of control samples from healthy donors and cancer patients. Assay: immunoSEQ multiplex PCR; the TCRdb copy retains only in-frame clones and omits some. The sample shows 75,000 or so clones, about 92% of them seen only once. Sequencing was done on a sample of PBMCs. The source is a man aged 55 to 70 with colorectal cancer.

V is TRBV9 and J is TRBJ2-1; possibly TRBD2 for D (5 bases). The CDR3 consists of 15 residues. The germline CDR1 and CDR2 sequences are SGDLS and YYNGEE. Trimming removed 0 bases at V and 2 bases at J, with 9 bases between. CDR3 region: CASSVAPGTYNEQFF. In DNA form, the CDR3 reads TGTGCCAGCAGCGTAGCCCCGGGGACCTACAATGAGCAGTTCTTC.

CDR3 amino acids: CASSPQSGGGTQYF. In DNA form, the CDR3 reads TGTGCCAGCAGCCCCCAGAGCGGGGGCGGGACCCAGTACTTC. This chain connects TRBV7-2 to TRBJ2-5, with 8 nucleotides matching TRBD2. Germline lookup yields CDR1 SGHTA and CDR2 FQGNSA. After removal of 5 bases from V and 7 bases from J, the junction contained 9 bases not matched to a gene. The CDR3 covers 14 residues.

The chain joins TRBV4-2 to TRBJ1-2, with 9 bases fitting TRBD1. Germline loops: CDR1 LGHNA, CDR2 YNFKEQ. This CDR3 has 15 amino acids. J was trimmed by 4 bases and V by 3 bases; bases with no gene match: 6. CDR3 nucleotides: TGTGCCAGCAGCCAGGCGGGACAGGGCGGCTATGGCTACACCTTC. Its protein product is CASSQAGQGGYGYTF.

This chain's CDR3 is CASSVGGNPEYF. The CDR3 DNA follows: TGTGCCAGCAGCGTAGGGGGCAACCCTGAGTATTTT. This chain uses TRBV9 with TRBJ2-3; a possible D gene is TRBD1 (5 bases). The V end lost 0 bases, the J end lost 13 bases, and 12 bases lay between the germline ends. CDR3 length: 12 amino acids. Germline V gene sequence: CDR1 SGDLS, CDR2 YYNGEE.